The table lists the clone carrying this TCR beta chain with many counts. The data originate from a study of read filtering for tumor transcriptome and immune sequencing. V shed 5 bases and J shed 1 base, with 14 bases lying between them. Germline CDR1 is SGHTA and CDR2 is FQGNSA. CDR3 length: 15 amino acids. From 300 to 400 ng of RNA, a library with molecular barcoded alpha/delta and beta/gamma adaptors was made. TCRdb redid the calling of the reads with MiXCR, one entry per CDR3 protein. The repertoire consists of approximately 37,000 distinct CDR3 sequences, with approximately 15% occurring once and the leading ten covering 18%.

This rearrangement joins TRBV7-2 to TRBJ1-1; tentative D call: TRBD1 (5 bases). The receptor was derived from a donor over 35 with multiple myeloma. The sample was a population of CD138-negative cells sorted from bone marrow. In DNA, the CDR3 is TGTGCCAGCAGCGCCCGGGGTAGGGGGAACACTGAAGCTTTCTTT. Translated: CASSARGRGNTEAFF.